Below, 31 T cell receptor beta chains from the same sample are listed, as sequenced in a study of regulatory and conventional T cells in RAG deficiency. Here immunoSEQ multiplex PCR was the method, and the copy in TCRdb shows in-frame clones only, minus some. Of 34,000 or so clones in the sample, approximately 90% were seen once. The data were also submitted as part of a second study, on regulatory T cells. That source reports: The PCR used 52 TRBV and 13 TRBJ primers.

The sample taken for sequencing was CD8+ T cells sorted from blood. The receptor set was obtained from a human donor in good health.

The chain employs TRBV14 and TRBJ1-6, with no clear D. CDR1 is SGHDN, CDR2 FVKESK, per germline. The CDR3 is 19 amino acids. V shed 5 bases and J shed 0 bases, with 20 bases lying between them. The CDR3 here is CASSYNAPRSFSYNSPLHF. In DNA form, the CDR3 reads TGTGCCAGCAGCTATAACGCGCCCCGATCTTTCTCCTATAATTCACCCCTCCACTTT.

V and J are TRBV13 and TRBJ1-1, with D possibly TRBD1 on 5 matching bases. V lost 6 bases, J lost 0 bases, and 8 bases lay in between. Germline V gene sequence: CDR1 PRHDT, CDR2 FYEKMQ (reference sequence). The CDR3 has 13 residues. CDR3 sequence (DNA): TGTGCCAGCAGTGGGGCCATGAACACTGAAGCTTTCTTT. As protein: CASSGAMNTEAFF.

The rearrangement joins TRBV5-4 to TRBJ2-7; the D is unclear. V was clipped by 4 bases and J by 1 base, with 9 bases between them. Germline CDR1 reads SGHNT; CDR2 reads YYREEE (reference sequence). The CDR3 runs to 13 residues. The CDR3 sequence: CASSVSQSYEQYF. The CDR3 bases are TGTGCCAGCAGCGTTAGCCAATCCTACGAGCAGTACTTC.

The rearrangement joins TRBV18 to TRBJ1-2, with 7 bases identical to TRBD1. Germline V gene sequence: CDR1 KGHSH, CDR2 LQKENI. V lost 2 bases, J lost 6 bases, and 9 bases stayed unmatched. The CDR3 spans 15 residues. The CDR3 region has the DNA TGTGCCAGCTCACCAAGTGACAGGGTTCGGCATGGCTACACCTTC. This gives the protein CASSPSDRVRHGYTF.

CDR3 nucleotides: TGCGCCAGCAGCCAAGAGAGGGGGGGGGAGACCCAGTACTTC. Translation gives CASSQERGGETQYF. J is TRBJ2-5 and V is TRBV4-1, with D tentatively TRBD2 (7 bases). V gave up 0 bases and J gave up 5 bases, with 10 bases separating them. Germline lookup yields CDR1 MGHRA and CDR2 YSYEKL. The CDR3 runs to 14 residues.

This clone appeared once. The V call is TRBV2, the J call TRBJ2-7; 8 bases map to TRBD2. The CDR3 loop spans 15 amino acids. Trimming at V came to 4 bases and at J to 0 bases, leaving 5 bases not matched to a gene. Germline CDR1 and CDR2: SNHLY and FYNNEI. DNA for the CDR3: TGTGCCAGCAGTGCCGGGGGGGTCCTCTCCTACGAGCAGTACTTC. Its protein product is CASSAGGVLSYEQYF.

This rearrangement joins TRBV7-2 to TRBJ1-3; a weak D match, TRBD1 (6 bases). The germline V gene encodes CDR1 SGHTA and CDR2 FQGNSA. The CDR3 sequence is 15 residues long. Trimming left V 7 bases short and J 6 bases short, with 19 bases between. DNA for the CDR3: TGTGCCAGCACCCGACAAAGGGGGTACGAAAACACCATATATTTT. Translation: CASTRQRGYENTIYF.

V usage is TRBV5-1 and J usage is TRBJ2-3; TRBD2 might be the D (6 bases). CDR3 size: 13 residues. Germline values: CDR1 SGHRS, CDR2 YFSETQ. V lost 4 bases and J lost 4, with 10 bases in between. The CDR3 DNA reads TGCGCCAGCAGCATGCGGGGCGCAGATACGCAGTATTTT. Its translation: CASSMRGADTQYF.

This chain connects TRBV4-1 to TRBJ1-4, with no clear D. Germline V gives CDR1 MGHRA, CDR2 YSYEKL. The V end was cut by 1 base, the J end by 4 bases, with 7 bases between. The CDR3 loop spans 14 amino acids. CDR3 sequence reads: CASSQVILNEKLFF. CDR3 DNA sequence: TGCGCCAGCAGCCAAGTCATCCTTAATGAAAAACTGTTTTTT.

The chain couples TRBV5-4 to TRBJ2-3; D may be TRBD1 (5 bases). Germline lookup yields CDR1 SGHNT and CDR2 YYREEE (reference sequence). V was shortened by 4 bases and J by 6 bases, with 12 bases between the two germline ends. The CDR3 length is 13 residues. CDR3 DNA: TGTGCCAGCAGCCGAGTGTCAGGGGATACGCAGTATTTT. It specifies CASSRVSGDTQYF.

The chain employs TRBV7-9 and TRBJ1-2, with D perhaps matching TRBD1 (5 bases). CDR3 size: 14 residues. With 5 bases removed from V and 4 bases from J, the gap between germline ends came to 14 bases. Germline V gene data show CDR1 as SEHNR and CDR2 as FQNEAQ (reference sequence). CDR3 in DNA: TGTGCCAGCAGCAGCGGGACGGCCCTCTATGGCTACACCTTC. Translation gives CASSSGTALYGYTF. Full variable domain (outside the CDR3, taken from reference TRBV7-9 and TRBJ1-2): DTGVSQNPRHKITKRGQNVTFRCDPISEHNRLYWYRQTLGQGPEFLTYFQNEAQLEKSRLLSDRFSAERPKGSFSTLEIQRTEQGDSAMYLCASSSGTALYGYTFGSGTRLTVV.

The chain is built from TRBV6-6 and TRBJ1-4, with 7 bases matching TRBD1. V was clipped by 6 bases and J by 6 bases; unmatched bases: 4. The CDR3 sequence is 13 residues long. The germline CDR1 and CDR2 sequences are MNHNY and SVGAGI (reference sequence). The chain's CDR3 is CASSRTGDEKLFF. Written as DNA, the CDR3 is TGTGCCAGCAGCCGGACAGGAGATGAAAAACTGTTTTTT.

This CDR3 reads CASSPGQGAYEQYF. In DNA form, the CDR3 reads TGTGCCAGCAGTCCAGGACAGGGGGCCTACGAGCAGTACTTC. The chain joins TRBV28 to TRBJ2-7, with TRBD1 identical over 10 bases. The germline gives CDR1 MDHEN, CDR2 SYDVKM. V shed 5 bases and J 2 bases; nucleotides not matched to a gene: 3. The CDR3 runs to 14 residues.

V gene TRBV19 combines with J gene TRBJ1-1; D not certain. This CDR3 contains 12 residues. CDR1 is LNHDA and CDR2 is SQIVND in the germline V gene (reference sequence). V was shortened by 2 bases and J by 11 bases, with 12 bases between the two germline ends. CDR3 nucleotides: TGTGCCAGTAGTATATCGGATCATGTCGCTTTCTTT. It specifies CASSISDHVAFF.

The chain carries TRBV30 and TRBJ1-1; unclear D gene. The germline CDR1 and CDR2 sequences are GTSNPN and SVGIG (reference sequence). Trimming cost V 4 bases and J 2 bases, with 14 bases left between them. The CDR3 spans 14 residues. CDR3 sequence (DNA): TGTGCCTGGAACCTTGGGCAGGTTAACACTGAAGCTTTCTTT. Its protein is CAWNLGQVNTEAFF.

This clone is a singleton in its sample. The junction departs from the called germline gene at one end, perhaps through a read error. The gene calls are TRBV6-5 and TRBJ2-7; 9 bases are a match to TRBD2. This CDR3 contains 10 residues. Germline CDR1 is MNHEY and CDR2 is SVGAGI. The CDR3 nucleotides are TGTGCCAGCAGGGGGACTAGCATCCACTTC. Translating gives CASRGTSIHF.

The chain is built from TRBV5-1 and TRBJ2-1; tentatively, D is TRBD1 or TRBD2 (5 bases each). V was trimmed by 2 bases and J by 9 bases, leaving 9 bases between them. The CDR3 contains 12 residues. Looked up from germline, CDR1 is SGHRS and CDR2 is YFSETQ. DNA of the CDR3: TGCGCCAGCAGCTTAGAAGGGACTGAGCAGTTCTTC. It codes for CASSLEGTEQFF.

V is TRBV5-1 and J is TRBJ2-1; 8 bases are shared with TRBD1. After removal of 4 bases from V and 8 bases from J, the junction contained 8 bases not matched to a gene. This CDR3 spans 14 amino acids. Germline loops: CDR1 SGHRS, CDR2 YFSETQ. CDR3 bases: TGCGCCAGCAGCATCGGACAGGGTTATGATGAGCAGTTCTTC. Amino acid sequence: CASSIGQGYDEQFF. The full variable domain, with the rest looked up from reference TRBV5-1 and TRBJ2-1, is KAGVTQTPRYLIKTRGQQVTLSCSPISGHRSVSWYQQTPGQGLQFLFEYFSETQRNKGNFPGRFSGRQFSNSRSEMNVSTLELGDSALYLCASSIGQGYDEQFFGPGTRLTVL.

The chain carries TRBV9 and TRBJ2-3; TRBD2 aligns across 8 bases. After removal of 0 bases from V and 3 bases from J, the junction contained 3 bases not matched to a gene. This CDR3 comprises 15 residues. Germline V gene sequence: CDR1 SGDLS, CDR2 YYNGEE. The CDR3 region is CASSVAGGLTDTQYF. The CDR3 nucleotides are TGTGCCAGCAGCGTAGCGGGGGGGCTGACAGATACGCAGTATTTT.

This chain joins TRBV9 and TRBJ2-2; the match to TRBD1 covers 7 bases. The germline CDR1 and CDR2 sequences are SGDLS and YYNGEE. CDR3 size: 16 residues. The V segment lost 2 bases and the J segment 0 bases; nucleotides outside the gene matches: 4. DNA of the CDR3: TGTGCCAGCAGCGTTTGGGACAGAGCGAACACCGGGGAGCTGTTTTTT. Protein product: CASSVWDRANTGELFF.

The chain is built from TRBV1 and TRBJ2-7. TRBV1 is annotated as a pseudogene. There are 15 residues in the CDR3. DNA of the CDR3: TGCACCAGCAGCCAAGGAGGGGTGAACTCCTACGAGCAGTACTTC. This gives the protein CTSSQGGVNSYEQYF.

The chain couples TRBV7-6 to TRBJ1-1, with TRBD1 identical over 10 bases. This CDR3 has 14 residues. Germline values: CDR1 SGHVS, CDR2 FNYEAQ. With V trimmed by 1 base and J by 5 bases, 1 base remained unmatched. CDR3 sequence reads: CASSLGGQGTEAFF. CDR3 DNA sequence: TGTGCCAGCAGCTTAGGGGGACAGGGGACTGAAGCTTTCTTT. The full variable domain, completed using reference TRBV7-6 and TRBJ1-1, is GAGVSQSPRYKVTKRGQDVALRCDPISGHVSLYWYRQALGQGPEFLTYFNYEAQQDKSGLPNDRFSAERPEGSISTLTIQRTEQRDSAMYRCASSLGGQGTEAFFGQGTRLTVV.

The genes are TRBV30 and TRBJ1-5; D gene ambiguous. The ends were cut back, 4 bases at V and 4 bases at J, with 11 bases in the middle. The CDR3 runs to 13 residues. Germline lookup yields CDR1 GTSNPN and CDR2 SVGIG (reference sequence). The CDR3 spells CAWNGQINQPQHF. The CDR3 DNA is TGTGCCTGGAACGGGCAGATTAATCAGCCCCAGCATTTT.

The chain couples TRBV4-1 to TRBJ2-1; no clear D. CDR1 and CDR2 from the germline V gene are MGHRA and YSYEKL. Trimming stripped 5 bases from V and 7 bases from J, with 12 bases between. CDR3 size: 13 residues. CDR3 in DNA: TGCGCCAGCAGCGGACCAGCGAGGAATGAGCAGTTCTTC. Protein product: CASSGPARNEQFF.

The rearrangement links TRBV11-2 to TRBJ2-1; TRBD2 is a possible D gene (5 bases). V lost 7 bases to trimming and J lost 8 bases, with 21 bases between them. The CDR3 has 15 amino acids. Germline V CDR1 and CDR2: SGHAT, FQNNGV. The CDR3 DNA reads as TGTGCCAGCAAGCACGGCGCTGGGCCACTAGATGAGCAGTTCTTC. Protein: CASKHGAGPLDEQFF.

CDR3 nucleotides: TGTGCCAGTCAACCGGGAGGGCCGAATGGGGAGCAGTACTTC. This sequence encodes CASQPGGPNGEQYF. The rearrangement links TRBV6-6 to TRBJ2-7; 8 positions agree with TRBD2. Germline loops: CDR1 MNHNY, CDR2 SVGAGI (reference sequence). V lost 9 bases, J lost 7 bases, and 14 bases stayed unmatched. The CDR3 is 14 amino acids.

This sequence joins TRBV2 and TRBJ1-3; D possibly corresponds to TRBD1 (6 bases). V lost 6 bases and J lost 4, with 13 bases in between. CDR3 size: 14 residues. The germline CDR1 and CDR2 sequences are SNHLY and FYNNEI. The CDR3, as DNA: TGTGCCAGCAGCGACGACAGGTCAGGAAACACCATATATTTT. This encodes CASSDDRSGNTIYF.

V gene TRBV10-2 combines with J gene TRBJ1-5; 10 positions match TRBD1. The J segment lost 1 base and the V segment lost 3 bases, leaving 3 bases of the junction unmatched. CDR1 and CDR2 from the germline V gene are WSHSY and SAAADI. This CDR3 has 16 residues. The CDR3 DNA reads TGCGCCAGCAGTGATAAGGACAGGGGGAGCAATCAGCCCCAGCATTTT. Translation: CASSDKDRGSNQPQHF.

This clone has more than one count but fewer than ten. The chain joins TRBV19 to TRBJ2-2, with D uncertain. Germline CDR1 LNHDA, CDR2 SQIVND (reference sequence). CDR3 size: 13 residues. Trimming took 6 bases from V and 3 from J, leaving 8 bases between them. CDR3 nucleotides: TGTGCCAGTAGCTTCAGCTACACCGGGGAGCTGTTTTTT. It codes for CASSFSYTGELFF.

The CDR3 protein is CSVGEGYEQYF. CDR3 in DNA: TGCAGCGTTGGGGAGGGGTACGAGCAGTACTTC. The chain joins TRBV29-1 to TRBJ2-7; 7 nucleotides match TRBD2. Germline V lookup: CDR1 SQVTM, CDR2 ANQGSEA. V lost 4 bases, J lost 4 bases, and 1 base stayed unmatched. The CDR3 is 11 amino acids.

The V gene is TRBV7-9, the J gene TRBJ1-1; 7 nucleotides agree with TRBD1. The germline V gene has CDR1 SEHNR and CDR2 FQNEAQ (reference sequence). The CDR3 spans 15 residues. V gave up 2 bases and J gave up 3 bases; unmatched junction bases: 6. The CDR3: CASSLRQGSHTEAFF. The CDR3 DNA follows: TGTGCCAGCAGCTTACGACAGGGAAGTCACACTGAAGCTTTCTTT.